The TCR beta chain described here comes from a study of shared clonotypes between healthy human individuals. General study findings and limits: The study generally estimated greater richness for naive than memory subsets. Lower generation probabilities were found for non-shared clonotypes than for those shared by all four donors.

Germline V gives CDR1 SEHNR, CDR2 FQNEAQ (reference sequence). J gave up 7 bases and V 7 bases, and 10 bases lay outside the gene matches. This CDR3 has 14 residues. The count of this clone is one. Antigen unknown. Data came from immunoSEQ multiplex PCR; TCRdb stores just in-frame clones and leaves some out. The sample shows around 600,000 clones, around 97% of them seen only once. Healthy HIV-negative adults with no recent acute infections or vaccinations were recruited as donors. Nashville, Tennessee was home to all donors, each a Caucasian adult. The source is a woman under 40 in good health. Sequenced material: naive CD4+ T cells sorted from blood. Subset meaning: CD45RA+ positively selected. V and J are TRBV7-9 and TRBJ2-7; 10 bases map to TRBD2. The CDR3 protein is CASTKAGGQGEQYF. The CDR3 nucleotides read TGTGCCAGCACCAAAGCGGGAGGGCAGGGGGAGCAGTACTTC.